The entry that follows covers one T cell receptor (beta chain) sequence. The antigen remains unidentified. CDR3 length equals 16 residues. Germline V gene data show CDR1 as DFQATT and CDR2 as SNEGSKA (reference sequence). Trimming cost V 0 bases and J 7 bases, with 16 bases left between them. The sample is drawn from a study of T cell repertoires in cytomegalovirus infection. Looking at the study overall: Recently described HLA-C-restricted plus well-studied HLA-B-restricted CMV epitopes were used. CMV infection plus the matching HLA type was flagged by public TCR beta signatures.

TCRdb fed the reads into MiXCR, producing one record per CDR3 protein. The sample records roughly 120,000 distinct CDR3 sequences, 30% to 35% being singletons. Study-wide results and limits: Dominating the ex vivo response were HLA-C-restricted CMV-specific TCR beta clonotypes. Based on cumulative public TCR beta family frequency, carriers of CMV plus the relevant HLA were identified.

This TCR came from a human donor in good health (CMV status not recorded). Some clones in this sample may be carry-over from other donors' samples. This specimen was CD8+ T cells from cultured PBMCs, taken from culture after CMV antigen stimulation. The rearrangement links TRBV20-1 to TRBJ1-6; TRBD1 might be the D (5 bases). CDR3: CSAREGPEGTNSPLHF. The CDR3 region has the DNA TGCAGTGCTAGAGAGGGGCCCGAGGGGACGAATTCACCCCTCCACTTT.